Listed here is a single T cell receptor beta chain. Its matching antigen is unknown. The data were obtained in a study of breast tumors, draining lymph nodes, adjacent tissues. Breast cancer patients provided tissue from their axillary draining lymph nodes. Broader study findings: Tumor T cell lymph node origin was a supported hypothesis, not proven. Most tumor T cells seemingly derive from lymph node, then expand in tumor. Tumors had less TCR diversity than lymph nodes, more than nontumor tissue. Tumor and nontumor repertoires were significantly more similar in luminal-like than in basal-like breast cancer.

There are 14 residues in the CDR3. Germline-derived CDR1 and CDR2 are SNHLY and FYNNEI. TCRdb re-derived calls from the multiplex PCR reads in MiXCR, one entry per CDR3 protein. The table lists over 150,000 distinct CDR3 sequences, approximately 33% of them singletons. The sample taken for sequencing was axillary lymph node tissue. The chain combines TRBV2 with TRBJ2-3; D is perhaps TRBD2 (6 bases). The clonotype originates from a female donor with breast cancer. Some clones in this sample may be carry-over from other donors' samples. CDR3 sequence (DNA): TGTGCTAGAGTGAGCGGGCCCGGCACAGATACGCAGTATTTT. This translates into CARVSGPGTDTQYF.